These T cell receptor beta chains were read from a single sample in a study of identical twins. TCRdb itself ran the 5' RACE reads through MiXCR, one entry per CDR3 protein. Of roughly 490,000 distinct CDR3 sequences listed, approximately 15% were seen once; the top ten hold 0.8% to 1%. These same data were also listed under a study on yellow fever vaccine responses in identical twins.

Sequencing was done on a sample of CD4+ T cells sorted from blood. The receptors were gathered from a woman aged 18-29 years in good health. Each CDR3 is given with its conserved first and last residue. A D gene is named only where the DNA matches it firmly. Clone sizes are given selectively: once, few, many, or a class where the clone is expanded.

V gene: TRBV15
J gene: TRBJ2-7
D gene: TRBD1
clone size: few
CDR3 protein: CATSRRDRVWEQYF
CDR3 DNA: TGTGCCACCAGCAGAAGGGACAGGGTCTGGGAGCAGTACTTC

V gene: TRBV27
J gene: TRBJ2-1
D gene: TRBD2
clone size: few
CDR3 protein: CASSLSSSSGRANEQFF
CDR3 DNA: TGTGCCAGCAGTTTATCGTCTTCTAGCGGGAGGGCCAATGAGCAGTTCTTC

V gene: TRBV7-6
J gene: TRBJ2-7
D gene: TRBD1
clone size: NA
CDR3 protein: CASSSDRGLYYEQYF
CDR3 DNA: TGTGCCAGCAGCTCCGACAGGGGTCTTTACTACGAGCAGTACTTC

V gene: TRBV4-2
J gene: TRBJ2-3
D gene: TRBD2
clone size: NA
CDR3 protein: CASSQGGPGLGADTQYF
CDR3 DNA: TGTGCCAGCAGCCAAGGGGGCCCGGGACTAGGCGCCGATACGCAGTATTTT

V gene: TRBV5-1
J gene: TRBJ1-1
D gene: NA
clone size: many
CDR3 protein: CASSLERNTEAFF
CDR3 DNA: TGCGCCAGCAGCTTGGAAAGGAACACTGAAGCTTTCTTT

V gene: TRBV9
J gene: TRBJ2-3
D gene: TRBD2
clone size: NA
CDR3 protein: CASSVATSPSTDTQYF
CDR3 DNA: TGTGCCAGCAGCGTAGCGACTAGCCCTAGCACAGATACGCAGTATTTT

V gene: TRBV13
J gene: TRBJ2-3
D gene: NA
clone size: NA
CDR3 protein: CASSLQGYAPDTQYF
CDR3 DNA: TGTGCCAGCAGCTTACAGGGGTATGCTCCAGATACGCAGTATTTT

V gene: TRBV4-1
J gene: TRBJ2-5
D gene: NA
clone size: NA
CDR3 protein: CASSQDFLQETQYF
CDR3 DNA: TGCGCCAGCAGCCAAGATTTCCTGCAAGAGACCCAGTACTTC

V gene: TRBV20-1
J gene: TRBJ2-2
D gene: NA
clone size: NA
CDR3 protein: CSVPTLRGNTGELFF
CDR3 DNA: TGCAGTGTCCCTACCTTGCGGGGGAACACCGGGGAGCTGTTTTTT

V gene: TRBV3-1
J gene: TRBJ2-2
D gene: NA
clone size: NA
CDR3 protein: CASSPLVSTGELFF
CDR3 DNA: TGTGCCAGCAGCCCCTTAGTTAGCACCGGGGAGCTGTTTTTT

V gene: TRBV7-9
J gene: TRBJ1-5
D gene: TRBD1
clone size: few
CDR3 protein: CASSRTGLNQPQHF
CDR3 DNA: TGTGCCAGCAGCAGGACAGGGCTCAATCAGCCCCAGCATTTT

V gene: TRBV20-1
J gene: TRBJ2-7
D gene: TRBD2
clone size: few
CDR3 protein: CSARGGSDAHEQYF
CDR3 DNA: TGCAGTGCCCGGGGGGGCTCTGATGCCCACGAGCAGTACTTC

V gene: TRBV14
J gene: TRBJ2-7
D gene: TRBD2
clone size: NA
CDR3 protein: CASSLGGGTEEQYF
CDR3 DNA: TGTGCCAGCAGCCTCGGGGGGGGGACTGAGGAGCAGTACTTC

V gene: TRBV7-2
J gene: TRBJ2-1
D gene: TRBD2
clone size: few
CDR3 protein: CASSLRVAGGNEQFF
CDR3 DNA: TGTGCCAGCAGCTTAAGGGTAGCGGGAGGCAATGAGCAGTTCTTC

V gene: TRBV7-2
J gene: TRBJ2-5
D gene: NA
clone size: many
CDR3 protein: CASSLDGRAQETQYF
CDR3 DNA: TGTGCCAGCAGCTTAGACGGCAGAGCTCAAGAGACCCAGTACTTC

V gene: TRBV7-2
J gene: TRBJ1-5
D gene: NA
clone size: NA
CDR3 protein: CASSQFNQPQHF
CDR3 DNA: TGTGCCAGCAGCCAATTCAATCAGCCCCAGCATTTT

V gene: TRBV5-1
J gene: TRBJ2-5
D gene: NA
clone size: NA
CDR3 protein: CASSGGLLETQYF
CDR3 DNA: TGCGCCAGCAGCGGAGGACTTTTAGAGACCCAGTACTTC

V gene: TRBV20-1
J gene: TRBJ1-1
D gene: NA
clone size: many
CDR3 protein: CSAEDGVGTEAFF
CDR3 DNA: TGCAGTGCAGAGGACGGGGTTGGCACTGAAGCTTTCTTT

V gene: TRBV20-1
J gene: TRBJ2-3
D gene: TRBD2
clone size: NA
CDR3 protein: CSARDRVAGGRYDTDTQYF
CDR3 DNA: TGCAGTGCTAGAGATCGGGTAGCGGGGGGGCGCTATGACACAGATACGCAGTATTTT

V gene: TRBV7-8
J gene: TRBJ2-3
D gene: NA
clone size: NA
CDR3 protein: CASSPDRQIRSTDTQYF
CDR3 DNA: TGTGCCAGCAGTCCAGACAGACAAATCCGTAGCACAGATACGCAGTATTTT

V gene: TRBV7-6
J gene: TRBJ2-7
D gene: NA
clone size: few
CDR3 protein: CASSGGTVQYEQYF
CDR3 DNA: TGTGCCAGCAGCGGCGGGACGGTCCAATACGAGCAGTACTTC

V gene: TRBV9
J gene: TRBJ1-1
D gene: TRBD1
clone size: many
CDR3 protein: CASARTGGGTEAFF
CDR3 DNA: TGTGCCAGCGCTCGTACAGGGGGCGGGACTGAAGCTTTCTTT

V gene: TRBV15
J gene: TRBJ2-1
D gene: NA
clone size: few
CDR3 protein: CATSREGEDNEQFF
CDR3 DNA: TGTGCCACCAGCAGAGAAGGGGAAGACAATGAGCAGTTCTTC

V gene: TRBV4-2
J gene: TRBJ2-5
D gene: TRBD2
clone size: many
CDR3 protein: CASSPGTSGKETQYF
CDR3 DNA: TGTGCCAGCAGCCCAGGGACTAGCGGAAAAGAGACCCAGTACTTC

V gene: TRBV7-9
J gene: TRBJ2-5
D gene: NA
clone size: many
CDR3 protein: CASSTIRTEETQYF
CDR3 DNA: TGTGCCAGCAGCACCATCCGGACAGAAGAGACCCAGTACTTC

V gene: TRBV6-6
J gene: TRBJ2-7
D gene: NA
clone size: NA
CDR3 protein: CASSYSAREQYF
CDR3 DNA: TGTGCCAGCAGTTACTCGGCACGCGAGCAGTACTTC

V gene: TRBV15
J gene: TRBJ2-3
D gene: NA
clone size: NA
CDR3 protein: CATSRDPLGVRADTQYF
CDR3 DNA: TGTGCCACCAGCAGAGATCCCCTAGGGGTTCGGGCAGATACGCAGTATTTT

V gene: TRBV4-1
J gene: TRBJ2-5
D gene: TRBD2
clone size: NA
CDR3 protein: CASSQSLLAGVNQETQYF
CDR3 DNA: TGCGCCAGCAGCCAATCGCTACTAGCGGGAGTTAACCAAGAGACCCAGTACTTC

V gene: TRBV28
J gene: TRBJ2-2
D gene: NA
clone size: NA
CDR3 protein: CASSQGYGELFF
CDR3 DNA: TGTGCCAGCAGCCAGGGATACGGGGAGCTGTTTTTT

V gene: TRBV12-3/TRBV12-4
J gene: TRBJ2-7
D gene: NA
clone size: few
CDR3 protein: CASRQAGGSYEQYF
CDR3 DNA: TGTGCCAGCAGACAAGCGGGCGGATCCTACGAGCAGTACTTC

V gene: TRBV29-1
J gene: TRBJ2-2
D gene: NA
clone size: few
CDR3 protein: CSVGALNTGELFF
CDR3 DNA: TGCAGCGTTGGGGCTCTAAACACCGGGGAGCTGTTTTTT

V gene: TRBV20-1
J gene: TRBJ2-4
D gene: NA
clone size: NA
CDR3 protein: CSARPRENIQYF
CDR3 DNA: TGCAGTGCTAGACCCAGGGAAAACATTCAGTACTTC

V gene: TRBV7-2
J gene: TRBJ2-1
D gene: NA
clone size: NA
CDR3 protein: CASSLGPMGAGEQFF
CDR3 DNA: TGTGCCAGCAGCTTAGGCCCGATGGGGGCAGGTGAGCAGTTCTTC

V gene: TRBV12-3/TRBV12-4
J gene: TRBJ2-7
D gene: NA
clone size: few
CDR3 protein: CASSGPAYEQYF
CDR3 DNA: TGTGCCAGCAGTGGGCCCGCCTACGAGCAGTACTTC

V gene: TRBV7-6
J gene: TRBJ2-1
D gene: TRBD2
clone size: once
CDR3 protein: CASSLNLGLALASSYNEQFF
CDR3 DNA: TGTGCCAGCAGCTTGAATTTGGGACTAGCGTTAGCGAGCTCCTACAATGAGCAGTTCTTC

V gene: TRBV5-1
J gene: TRBJ2-1
D gene: TRBD2
clone size: few
CDR3 protein: CASSPGLIDNEQFF
CDR3 DNA: TGCGCCAGCAGCCCGGGACTAATCGACAATGAGCAGTTCTTC

V gene: TRBV6-2/TRBV6-3
J gene: TRBJ2-7
D gene: NA
clone size: NA
CDR3 protein: CATSDYPRSEQYF
CDR3 DNA: TGTGCCACTAGCGACTACCCCCGGAGCGAGCAGTACTTC

V gene: TRBV25-1
J gene: TRBJ2-5
D gene: NA
clone size: few
CDR3 protein: CASSEPGPLKETQYF
CDR3 DNA: TGTGCCAGCAGTGAGCCGGGGCCCCTAAAAGAGACCCAGTACTTC

V gene: TRBV20-1
J gene: TRBJ2-7
D gene: NA
clone size: NA
CDR3 protein: CSARDPPAHEQYF
CDR3 DNA: TGCAGTGCTAGGGACCCGCCCGCCCACGAGCAGTACTTC

V gene: TRBV20-1
J gene: TRBJ2-1
D gene: TRBD2
clone size: NA
CDR3 protein: CSARVGLVYNEQFF
CDR3 DNA: TGCAGTGCTAGGGTGGGACTAGTGTACAATGAGCAGTTCTTC

V gene: TRBV20-1
J gene: TRBJ2-7
D gene: TRBD1
clone size: few
CDR3 protein: CSARGQRWDRGSGEQYF
CDR3 DNA: TGCAGTGCTAGAGGTCAGAGATGGGACAGGGGGTCGGGGGAGCAGTACTTC

V gene: TRBV6-1
J gene: TRBJ2-5
D gene: NA
clone size: few
CDR3 protein: CASSLTRMRNQETQYF
CDR3 DNA: TGTGCCAGCAGCCTGACCAGAATGAGGAACCAAGAGACCCAGTACTTC

V gene: TRBV18
J gene: TRBJ2-2
D gene: NA
clone size: NA
CDR3 protein: CASSPTGRGAASTGELFF
CDR3 DNA: TGTGCCAGCTCACCAACCGGACGTGGGGCCGCCTCCACCGGGGAGCTGTTTTTT

V gene: TRBV20-1
J gene: TRBJ1-1
D gene: NA
clone size: NA
CDR3 protein: CSASNSGHTEAFF
CDR3 DNA: TGCAGTGCTAGTAATTCGGGTCACACTGAAGCTTTCTTT

V gene: TRBV28
J gene: TRBJ1-2
D gene: TRBD1
clone size: few
CDR3 protein: CASSRGQVHYGYTF
CDR3 DNA: TGTGCCAGCAGCCGCGGACAGGTTCACTATGGCTACACCTTC

V gene: TRBV10-3
J gene: TRBJ1-1
D gene: NA
clone size: few
CDR3 protein: CAISPAGFEAFF
CDR3 DNA: TGTGCCATCAGCCCCGCAGGTTTTGAAGCTTTCTTT

V gene: TRBV29-1
J gene: TRBJ2-5
D gene: NA
clone size: NA
CDR3 protein: CSVEFPSQETQYF
CDR3 DNA: TGCAGCGTTGAATTTCCCTCACAAGAGACCCAGTACTTC

V gene: TRBV7-2
J gene: TRBJ2-4
D gene: NA
clone size: few
CDR3 protein: CASSLQTDVAKNIQYF
CDR3 DNA: TGTGCCAGCAGCTTACAGACCGACGTAGCCAAAAACATTCAGTACTTC

V gene: TRBV5-4
J gene: TRBJ2-3
D gene: NA
clone size: NA
CDR3 protein: CASRYGSTDTQYF
CDR3 DNA: TGTGCCAGCAGATATGGAAGCACAGATACGCAGTATTTT

V gene: TRBV7-2
J gene: TRBJ1-2
D gene: TRBD1
clone size: few
CDR3 protein: CASSLVGTAMDYTF
CDR3 DNA: TGTGCCAGCAGCTTAGTCGGGACAGCTATGGACTACACCTTC

V gene: TRBV15
J gene: TRBJ2-3
D gene: NA
clone size: NA
CDR3 protein: CATSRGADTQYF
CDR3 DNA: TGTGCCACCAGCAGGGGGGCAGATACGCAGTATTTT

V gene: TRBV25-1
J gene: TRBJ1-2
D gene: NA
clone size: many
CDR3 protein: CASSRQGGNYGYTF
CDR3 DNA: TGTGCCAGCAGTAGGCAGGGAGGAAACTATGGCTACACCTTC

V gene: TRBV12-3/TRBV12-4
J gene: TRBJ1-6
D gene: NA
clone size: many
CDR3 protein: CASSFSDSPLHF
CDR3 DNA: TGTGCCAGCAGTTTCTCGGACTCACCCCTCCACTTT

V gene: TRBV7-9
J gene: TRBJ2-4
D gene: TRBD2
clone size: many
CDR3 protein: CASSPGLAGAKNIQYF
CDR3 DNA: TGTGCCAGCAGCCCGGGACTAGCGGGAGCCAAAAACATTCAGTACTTC

V gene: TRBV23-1
J gene: TRBJ2-7
D gene: NA
clone size: NA
CDR3 protein: CASYYEQYF
CDR3 DNA: TGCGCCAGTTACTACGAGCAGTACTTC